This record concerns one T cell receptor (beta chain) sequence. The junction departs from the called germline gene at one end, perhaps through a read error. Arm-PCR with iRepertoire HTBI primers amplified the CDR3 regions for these TCR beta libraries. TCRdb re-called the multiplex PCR reads through MiXCR, storing one row per CDR3 protein. The data show approximately 440,000 distinct CDR3 sequences, 20% to 25% seen once. In germline, CDR1 is LNHNV, CDR2 YYDKDF (reference sequence). The CDR3 totals 16 residues. The data were obtained in a study of regulatory T cells in long-lasting Graves disease. The sample's time point: persistent/refractory GD, antithyroid drugs over 5 years with positive TRAb. PBMC RNA served as the TCR library source.

The sequences come from peripheral blood mononuclear cells (PBMCs), collected when the disease was refractory, from a patient treated with antithyroid drugs. The rearrangement joins TRBV15 to TRBJ2-7; 9 bases align to TRBD1. The receptor was derived from a female donor with Graves disease. This CDR3 is CATSSSPGQGIPYRNF. DNA for the CDR3: TGTGCCACCAGCAGTTCGCCGGGACAGGGTATCCCATACAGGAACTTC.